This T cell receptor beta chain is drawn from a study of PD-1 blockade in mismatch repair-deficient tumors. Every patient had mismatch repair deficiency by PCR or immunohistochemistry. Study-level findings and limits: After pembrolizumab, tumor-resident clones rose rapidly, then generally contracted before radiologic responses.

A word on this clone: The antigen is undetermined.

Libraries were prepared by immunoSEQ multiplex PCR; TCRdb keeps only in-frame clonotypes and omits some of them. Altogether about 21,000 clones are present, roughly 81% being singletons, with the ten largest covering about 15%. CDR3 length: 17 amino acids. Germline values: CDR1 SGHDT, CDR2 YYEEEE. Trimming took 2 bases from V and 1 from J; bases not matched to a gene: 8. This chain uses TRBV5-6 with TRBJ2-7, with 11 bases identical to TRBD2. The sequences come from peripheral blood, collected 2 weeks after starting pembrolizumab. The TCR originated in an adult with mismatch repair-deficient cancer. The CDR3 region is CASSLWLAGGLSYEQYF. CDR3 DNA: TGTGCCAGCAGCTTATGGCTAGCGGGAGGACTTTCCTACGAGCAGTACTTC.